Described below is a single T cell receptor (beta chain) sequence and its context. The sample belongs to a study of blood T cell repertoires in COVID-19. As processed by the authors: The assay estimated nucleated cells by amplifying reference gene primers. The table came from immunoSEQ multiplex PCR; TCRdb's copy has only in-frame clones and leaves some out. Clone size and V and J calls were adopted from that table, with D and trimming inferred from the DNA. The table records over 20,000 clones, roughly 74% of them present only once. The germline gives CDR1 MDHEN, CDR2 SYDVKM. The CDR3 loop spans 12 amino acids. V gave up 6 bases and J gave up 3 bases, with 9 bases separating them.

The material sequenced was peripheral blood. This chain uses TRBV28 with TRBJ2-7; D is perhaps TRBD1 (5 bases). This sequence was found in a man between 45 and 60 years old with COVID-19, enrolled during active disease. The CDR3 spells CASRRQIYEQYF. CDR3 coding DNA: TGTGCCAGCAGACGACAGATCTACGAGCAGTACTTC. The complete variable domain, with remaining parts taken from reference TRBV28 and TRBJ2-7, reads DVKVTQSSRYLVKRTGEKVFLECVQDMDHENMFWYRQDPGLGLRLIYFSYDVKMKEKGDIPEGYSVSREKKERFSLILESASTNQTSMYLCASRRQIYEQYFGPGTRLTVT.